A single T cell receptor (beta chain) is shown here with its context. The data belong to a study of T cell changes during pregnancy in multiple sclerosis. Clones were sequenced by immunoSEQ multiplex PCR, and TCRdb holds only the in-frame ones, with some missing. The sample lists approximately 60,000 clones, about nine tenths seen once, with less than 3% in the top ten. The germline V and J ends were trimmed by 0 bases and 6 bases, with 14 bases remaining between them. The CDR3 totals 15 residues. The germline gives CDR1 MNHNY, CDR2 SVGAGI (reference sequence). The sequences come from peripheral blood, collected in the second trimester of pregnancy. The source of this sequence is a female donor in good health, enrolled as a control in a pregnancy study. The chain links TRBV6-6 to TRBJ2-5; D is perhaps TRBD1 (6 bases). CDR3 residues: CASSYSGAAEKTQYF. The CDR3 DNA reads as TGTGCCAGCAGTTACTCGGGGGCTGCCGAGAAGACCCAGTACTTC.